These T cell receptor beta chains were read from a single sample in a study of shared T cell receptors in the human thymus. Using immunoSEQ multiplex PCR, the repertoire was profiled, and TCRdb retains in-frame clones only, with some absent. Of some 400,000 clones listed, around 93% are singletons. The specimen sequenced was thymocytes. These TCRs come from a human donor. The CDR3 runs from the conserved cysteine through the conserved F or W. The order of the fields is J gene, clone size, D gene, V gene, CDR3 protein, CDR3 DNA. A D gene is named only where the DNA matches it firmly. Size tells how often a clone was seen (once, few, many) or the class of an expanded clone, and some rows leave it out.

>TRBJ1-4|NA|TRBD1|TRBV4-1
CASSQRTGLGEKLFF
TGCGCCAGCAGCCAAAGGACAGGGCTGGGTGAAAAACTGTTTTTT
>TRBJ1-5|NA|NA|TRBV30
CALKDKSQPQHF
TGTGCCCTCAAGGATAAATCCCAGCCCCAGCATTTT
>TRBJ1-1|NA|NA|TRBV27
CASSSHGDGRSPNTEAFF
TGTGCCAGCAGTTCCCACGGTGACGGAAGATCCCCTAACACTGAAGCTTTCTTT
>TRBJ1-4|NA|NA|TRBV4-1
CASSQGRGVTNEKLFF
TGCGCCAGCAGCCAGGGAAGGGGAGTAACTAATGAAAAACTGTTTTTT
>TRBJ2-3|NA|TRBD2|TRBV5-1
CASSRHTGLAGVGTDTQYF
TGCGCCAGCAGCCGTCATACGGGACTAGCGGGAGTTGGTACAGATACGCAGTATTTT
>TRBJ1-1|NA|NA|TRBV15
CATSQPGNTEAFF
TGTGCCACCAGCCAACCAGGAAACACTGAAGCTTTCTTT
>TRBJ1-5|NA|NA|TRBV18
CASSPQQGNDQPQHF
TGTGCCAGCTCACCACAACAGGGTAATGATCAGCCCCAGCATTTT
>TRBJ1-1|NA|NA|TRBV19
CASSIRGGNTEAFF
TGTGCCAGTAGTATACGGGGGGGAAACACTGAAGCTTTCTTT
>TRBJ1-1|NA|TRBD1|TRBV5-1
CASRQGQGFSEAFF
TGCGCCAGCAGGCAGGGACAGGGATTTAGTGAAGCTTTCTTT
>TRBJ1-1|NA|NA|TRBV4-1
CASSHWRGGEGKNTEAFF
TGCGCCAGCAGCCATTGGAGAGGGGGTGAAGGTAAGAACACTGAAGCTTTCTTT
>TRBJ1-5|NA|NA|TRBV28
CASSPAIGLHQPQHF
TGTGCCAGCAGTCCGGCAATTGGCCTCCATCAGCCCCAGCATTTT
>TRBJ2-7|NA|NA|TRBV27
CASSLSHRERLYEQYF
TGTGCCAGCAGTTTATCGCACCGGGAGAGACTATACGAGCAGTACTTC
>TRBJ1-1|NA|TRBD1|TRBV5-6
CASSLRTGGDTEAFF
TGTGCCAGCAGCTTGAGAACAGGGGGTGACACTGAAGCTTTCTTT
>TRBJ2-2|once|TRBD2|TRBV5-5
CASYSSAKLAGPPGGELFF
TGTGCCAGCTACTCCTCCGCGAAATTAGCGGGACCCCCGGGCGGGGAGCTGTTTTTT
>TRBJ2-1|NA|NA|TRBV5-5
CASSLIWGVTYNEQFF
TGTGCCAGCAGCCTAATCTGGGGAGTGACCTACAATGAGCAGTTCTTC
>TRBJ2-3|NA|NA|TRBV27
CASSFRLGPTADRTDTQYF
TGTGCCAGCAGTTTCAGACTAGGACCCACAGCAGATCGCACAGATACGCAGTATTTT
>TRBJ2-3|NA|NA|TRBV10-3
CAISEWDTSWGDTQYF
TGTGCCATCAGTGAATGGGACACAAGTTGGGGGGATACGCAGTATTTT
>TRBJ1-1|NA|NA|TRBV28
CASSPPPRGTEAFF
TGTGCCAGCAGTCCCCCCCCCAGGGGCACCGAAGCTTTCTTT
>TRBJ2-1|NA|NA|TRBV27
CASSFVGRRDYNEQFF
TGTGCCAGCAGTTTCGTAGGCAGAAGGGATTACAATGAGCAGTTCTTC
>TRBJ1-2|NA|TRBD1|TRBV28
CASSPQTGVTFFNYGYTF
TGTGCCAGCAGTCCCCAGACAGGGGTCACCTTCTTTAACTATGGCTACACCTTC
>TRBJ2-1|NA|NA|TRBV5-8
CASSSLGQGQFF
TGTGCCAGCAGCTCTCTCGGGCAGGGGCAGTTCTTC
>TRBJ1-3|NA|NA|TRBV15
CATSRDRSSSGNTIYF
TGTGCCACCAGCAGAGATCGGAGTAGCTCTGGAAACACCATATATTTT
>TRBJ1-5|once|TRBD1|TRBV2
CASRVTGGTALQPQHF
TGTGCCAGCAGGGTTACAGGGGGCACCGCTCTCCAGCCCCAGCATTTT
>TRBJ2-5|NA|NA|TRBV10-1
CASSERRGHQETQYF
TGCGCCAGCAGTGAGAGGAGGGGCCACCAAGAGACCCAGTACTTC
>TRBJ1-1|NA|NA|TRBV6-5
CASRPRISWNTEAFF
TGTGCCAGCAGGCCTCGAATTTCCTGGAACACTGAAGCTTTCTTT
>TRBJ2-1|NA|NA|TRBV27
CASSLGLADQNEQFF
TGTGCCAGCAGTTTAGGGCTAGCAGACCAGAATGAGCAGTTCTTC
>TRBJ1-2|once|NA|TRBV28
CASSPGLSYGYTF
TGTGCCAGCAGTCCGGGACTTTCCTATGGCTACACCTTC
>TRBJ2-1|NA|TRBD1|TRBV27
CASSDNRQGGICEQFF
TGTGCCAGCAGTGACAATAGACAGGGGGGGATTTGTGAGCAGTTCTTC
>TRBJ2-1|NA|NA|TRBV5-8
CASSLGGVATFF
TGTGCCAGCAGCTTGGGGGGAGTTGCGACTTTCTTC
>TRBJ2-6|NA|NA|TRBV6-4
CASRVEELESRANVLTF
TGTGCCAGCAGAGTCGAAGAGTTAGAGTCCAGGGCCAACGTCCTGACTTTC
>TRBJ2-7|NA|TRBD2|TRBV4-1
CASSQHPASGRIGHEQYF
TGCGCCAGCAGCCAGCATCCCGCTAGCGGGAGGATAGGACACGAGCAGTACTTC
>TRBJ1-4|NA|NA|TRBV6-6
CASSQAPGTANEKLFF
TGTGCCAGCAGTCAGGCTCCTGGGACGGCTAATGAAAAACTGTTTTTT
>TRBJ1-1|NA|NA|TRBV5-1
CASSSVNGTEAFF
TGCGCCAGCAGCTCCGTTAATGGCACTGAAGCTTTCTTT
>TRBJ2-3|NA|NA|TRBV4-2
CASSQDLYKGWVADTQYF
TGTGCCAGCAGCCAAGATCTATATAAGGGGTGGGTAGCAGATACGCAGTATTTT
>TRBJ2-7|NA|NA|TRBV5-6
CASSPRLGPSYEQYF
TGTGCCAGCAGCCCTAGACTAGGACCCTCCTACGAGCAGTACTTC
>TRBJ1-1|NA|NA|TRBV30
CAWRRQRSNTEAFF
TGTGCCTGGAGAAGACAGAGATCAAACACTGAAGCTTTCTTT
>TRBJ1-2|NA|NA|TRBV7-5
CVRSSWTGEAYGYTF
TGTGTCAGAAGCTCCTGGACAGGGGAAGCCTATGGCTACACCTTC
>TRBJ2-7|NA|TRBD1|TRBV15
CATSLWDREHEQYF
TGTGCCACCAGCCTTTGGGACAGGGAGCACGAGCAGTACTTC
>TRBJ1-4|NA|NA|TRBV6-6
CASKNRDSNEKLFF
TGTGCCAGCAAGAACCGGGACTCTAATGAAAAACTGTTTTTT
>TRBJ1-2|NA|TRBD1|TRBV6-4
CASSRRAPGQKHYGYTF
TGTGCCAGCAGTCGTAGAGCTCCGGGACAGAAGCACTATGGCTACACCTTC
>TRBJ2-7|NA|TRBD1|TRBV6-1
CASSEPPGQGYEQYF
TGTGCCAGCAGTGAACCACCGGGACAGGGTTACGAGCAGTACTTC
>TRBJ1-4|NA|NA|TRBV5-1
CASSLAPAGSTNEKLFF
TGCGCCAGCAGCTTAGCCCCGGCAGGGTCGACTAATGAAAAACTGTTTTTT
>TRBJ2-5|NA|NA|TRBV28
CASSLWEETQYF
TGTGCCAGCAGTTTATGGGAAGAGACCCAGTACTTC
>TRBJ2-1|NA|TRBD2|TRBV28
CASSCLGREGAAEQFF
TGTGCCAGCAGTTGCCTGGGGCGGGAGGGCGCGGCTGAGCAGTTCTTC
>TRBJ2-5|NA|NA|TRBV4-2
CASSQDIRGTRTQYF
TGTGCCAGCAGCCAAGATATTAGGGGCACACGGACCCAGTACTTC
>TRBJ2-4|NA|NA|TRBV30
CAWSGDGKGYIQYF
TGTGCCTGGAGTGGGGACGGCAAAGGGTACATTCAGTACTTC
>TRBJ2-7|NA|NA|TRBV20-1
CSARVGGGQYF
TGCAGTGCTAGAGTGGGAGGGGGGCAGTACTTC
>TRBJ2-3|NA|NA|TRBV27
CASREARQSQYF
TGTGCCAGCCGAGAAGCCAGGCAATCGCAGTATTTT
>TRBJ2-3|NA|TRBD1|TRBV19
CASNDRAGTDTQYF
TGTGCCAGTAACGACAGGGCGGGCACAGATACGCAGTATTTT
>TRBJ2-1|NA|TRBD1|TRBV19
CATTRDRFRDEQFF
TGTGCCACGACCCGGGACAGATTTAGGGATGAGCAGTTCTTC
>TRBJ1-2|NA|NA|TRBV28
CASSLYPETGGYTF
TGTGCCAGCAGTTTATATCCGGAGACGGGGGGCTACACCTTC
>TRBJ1-1|NA|NA|TRBV2
CARTLGKRSTEAFF
TGTGCCCGAACATTGGGGAAGAGGTCCACTGAAGCTTTCTTT
>TRBJ1-5|once|TRBD1|TRBV5-1
CASSPRDRRGPQHF
TGCGCCAGCAGCCCGCGGGACAGGAGGGGGCCCCAGCATTTT
>TRBJ2-7|NA|NA|TRBV11-2
CASSFDHPLYEQYF
TGTGCCAGCAGCTTCGACCACCCCCTCTACGAGCAGTACTTC
>TRBJ1-1|NA|NA|TRBV2
CASTTLRRDYEAFF
TGTGCCAGCACCACCCTACGGCGAGACTATGAAGCTTTCTTT